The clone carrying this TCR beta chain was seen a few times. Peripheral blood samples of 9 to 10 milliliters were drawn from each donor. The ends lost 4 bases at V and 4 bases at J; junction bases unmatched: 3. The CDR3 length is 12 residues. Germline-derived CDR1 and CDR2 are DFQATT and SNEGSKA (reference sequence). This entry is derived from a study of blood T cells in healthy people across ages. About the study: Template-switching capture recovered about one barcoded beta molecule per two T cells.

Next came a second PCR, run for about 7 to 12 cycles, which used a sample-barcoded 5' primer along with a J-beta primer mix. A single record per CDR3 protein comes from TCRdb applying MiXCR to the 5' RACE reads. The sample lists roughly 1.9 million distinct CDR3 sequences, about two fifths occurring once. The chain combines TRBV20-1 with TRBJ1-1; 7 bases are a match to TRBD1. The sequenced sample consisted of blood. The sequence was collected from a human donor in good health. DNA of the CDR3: TGCAGTGCTACCCCAGGGGGCACTGAAGCTTTCTTT. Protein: CSATPGGTEAFF.